This TCR beta chain was identified during a study of siplizumab effects on memory and regulatory T cells. This CDR3 has 16 residues. CDR1 and CDR2 (germline): SGHRS, YFSETQ. V was cut by 4 bases and J by 1 base, with 14 bases left in between. The method was immunoSEQ multiplex PCR; TCRdb's version includes in-frame clones alone and lacks a portion of them. The data show some 70,000 clones, 80% to 90% seen once. About this clone: The antigen remains unidentified.

Whole-study findings and limits: Memory cells seemed less diverse than naive T cells, which also seemed major contributors to the alloresponse. The average Treg-derived proportion among mappable alloreactive CD4+ clones was 55% to 80% with siplizumab versus about 27% in controls. Siplizumab brought about a significant reduction in alloreactive sequences traceable to unstimulated CD4+ memory cells. The alloreactive clones that mapped to unstimulated subsets made up only a minor fraction.

The sample comprised Tregs sorted from blood. This chain connects TRBV5-1 to TRBJ2-2, with D possibly being TRBD2 (6 bases). The TCR originated in a human donor in good health. For the CDR3, the DNA is TGCGCCAGCAGCCAAAATGCGGGAAAGAACACCGGGGAGCTGTTTTTT. Translated, it gives CASSQNAGKNTGELFF.